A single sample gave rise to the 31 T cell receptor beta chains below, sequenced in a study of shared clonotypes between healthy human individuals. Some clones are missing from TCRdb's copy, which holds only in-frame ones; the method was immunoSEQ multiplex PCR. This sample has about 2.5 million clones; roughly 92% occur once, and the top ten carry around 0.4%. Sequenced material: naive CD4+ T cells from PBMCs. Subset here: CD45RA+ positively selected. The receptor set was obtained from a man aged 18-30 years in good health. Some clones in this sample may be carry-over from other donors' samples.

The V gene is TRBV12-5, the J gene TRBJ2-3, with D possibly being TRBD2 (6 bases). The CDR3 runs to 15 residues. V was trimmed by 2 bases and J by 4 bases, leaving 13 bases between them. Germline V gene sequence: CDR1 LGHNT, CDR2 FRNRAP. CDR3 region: CASGLYGGGADTQYF. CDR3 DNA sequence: TGTGCTAGTGGTTTGTACGGCGGCGGGGCAGATACGCAGTATTTT.

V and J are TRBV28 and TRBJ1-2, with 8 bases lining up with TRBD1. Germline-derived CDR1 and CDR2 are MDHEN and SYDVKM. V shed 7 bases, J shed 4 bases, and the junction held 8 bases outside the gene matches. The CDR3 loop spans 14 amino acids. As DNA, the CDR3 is TGTGCCAGCACCGCAGGGGGCGCGGGCTATGGCTACACCTTC. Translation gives CASTAGGAGYGYTF.

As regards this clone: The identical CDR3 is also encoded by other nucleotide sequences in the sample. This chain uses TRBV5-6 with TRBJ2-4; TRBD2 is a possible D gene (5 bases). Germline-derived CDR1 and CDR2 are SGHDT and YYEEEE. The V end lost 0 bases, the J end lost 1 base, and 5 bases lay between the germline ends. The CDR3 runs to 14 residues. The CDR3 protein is CASSLGEAKNIQYF. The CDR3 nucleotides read TGTGCCAGCAGCTTGGGGGAGGCCAAAAACATTCAGTACTTC.

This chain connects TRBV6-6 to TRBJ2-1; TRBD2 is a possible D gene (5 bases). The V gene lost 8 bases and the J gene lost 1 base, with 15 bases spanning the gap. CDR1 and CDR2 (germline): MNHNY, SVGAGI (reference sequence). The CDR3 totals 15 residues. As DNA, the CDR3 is TGTGCCAGCTCGATAGCGCCCATTTCCTACAATGAGCAGTTCTTC. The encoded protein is CASSIAPISYNEQFF.

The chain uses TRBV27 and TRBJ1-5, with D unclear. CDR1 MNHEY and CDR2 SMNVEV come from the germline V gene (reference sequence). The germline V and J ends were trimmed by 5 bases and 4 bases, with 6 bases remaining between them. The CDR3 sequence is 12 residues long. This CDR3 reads CASSLINQPQHF. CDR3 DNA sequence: TGTGCCAGCAGTCTAATAAATCAGCCCCAGCATTTT.

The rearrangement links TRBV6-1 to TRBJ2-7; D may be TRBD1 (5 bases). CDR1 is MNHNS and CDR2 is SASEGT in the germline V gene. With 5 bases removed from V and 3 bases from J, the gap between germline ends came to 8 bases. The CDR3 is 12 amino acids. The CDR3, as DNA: TGTGCCAGCAGTATTACAGGCTACGAGCAGTACTTC. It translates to CASSITGYEQYF.

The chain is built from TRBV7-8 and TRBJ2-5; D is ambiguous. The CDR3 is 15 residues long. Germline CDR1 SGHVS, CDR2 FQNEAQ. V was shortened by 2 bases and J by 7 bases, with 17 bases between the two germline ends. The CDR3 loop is CASSLLNPHMGTQYF. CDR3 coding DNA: TGTGCCAGCAGCTTATTAAATCCCCATATGGGGACCCAGTACTTC.

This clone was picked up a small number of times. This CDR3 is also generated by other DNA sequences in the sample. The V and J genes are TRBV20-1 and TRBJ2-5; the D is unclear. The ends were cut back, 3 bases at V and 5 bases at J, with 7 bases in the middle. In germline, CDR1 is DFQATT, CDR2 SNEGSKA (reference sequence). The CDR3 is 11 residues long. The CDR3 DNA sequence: TGCAGTGCTAGGGCCGGGGAGACCCAGTACTTC. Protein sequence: CSARAGETQYF.

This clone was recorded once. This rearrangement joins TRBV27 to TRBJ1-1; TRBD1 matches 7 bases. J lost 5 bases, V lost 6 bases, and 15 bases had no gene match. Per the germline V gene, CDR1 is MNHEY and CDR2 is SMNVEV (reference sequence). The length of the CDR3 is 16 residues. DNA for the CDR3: TGTGCCAGCAGCCGGGACAGCCGAACATTGATGACTGAAGCTTTCTTT. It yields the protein CASSRDSRTLMTEAFF.

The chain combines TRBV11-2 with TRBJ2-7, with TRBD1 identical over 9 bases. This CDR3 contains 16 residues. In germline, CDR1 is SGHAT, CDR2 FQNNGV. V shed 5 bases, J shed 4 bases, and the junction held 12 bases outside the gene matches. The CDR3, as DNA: TGTGCCAGCAGCCCGGAATTAGGACAGGGGAAATACGAGCAGTACTTC. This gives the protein CASSPELGQGKYEQYF.

The CDR3 DNA is TGTGCCAGCAGCTCCATAAAGGGAGATTCCTACGAGCAGTACTTC. Translating it yields CASSSIKGDSYEQYF. The genes are TRBV5-4 and TRBJ2-7; weak D call: TRBD2 (5 bases). There are 15 residues in the CDR3. CDR1 SGHNT and CDR2 YYREEE come from the germline V gene (reference sequence). Deletions cut 3 bases from V and 1 base from J, with 14 bases between.

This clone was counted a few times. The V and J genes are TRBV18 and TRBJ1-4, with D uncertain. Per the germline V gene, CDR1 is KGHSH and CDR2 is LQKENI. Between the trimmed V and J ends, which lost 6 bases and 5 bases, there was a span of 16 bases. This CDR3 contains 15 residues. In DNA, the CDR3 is TGTGCCAGCTCGCAAACCGGGGTGGAAAATGAAAAACTGTTTTTT. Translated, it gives CASSQTGVENEKLFF. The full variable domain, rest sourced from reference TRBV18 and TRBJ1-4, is NAGVMQNPRHLVRRRGQEARLRCSPMKGHSHVYWYRQLPEEGLKFMVYLQKENIIDESGMPKERFSAEFPKEGPSILRIQQVVRGDSAAYFCASSQTGVENEKLFFGSGTQLSVL.

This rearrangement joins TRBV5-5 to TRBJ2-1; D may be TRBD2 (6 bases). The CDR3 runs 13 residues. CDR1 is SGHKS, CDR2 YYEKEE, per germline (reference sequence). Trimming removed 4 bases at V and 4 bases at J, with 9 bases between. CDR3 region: CASSPGLYNEQFF. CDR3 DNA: TGTGCCAGCAGCCCGGGACTTTACAATGAGCAGTTCTTC.

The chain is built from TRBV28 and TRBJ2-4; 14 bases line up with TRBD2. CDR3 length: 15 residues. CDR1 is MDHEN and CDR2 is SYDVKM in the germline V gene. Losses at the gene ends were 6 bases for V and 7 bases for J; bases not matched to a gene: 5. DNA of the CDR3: TGTGCCAGCAGCATCCGACTAGCGGGAGGGAACATTCAGTACTTC. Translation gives CASSIRLAGGNIQYF.

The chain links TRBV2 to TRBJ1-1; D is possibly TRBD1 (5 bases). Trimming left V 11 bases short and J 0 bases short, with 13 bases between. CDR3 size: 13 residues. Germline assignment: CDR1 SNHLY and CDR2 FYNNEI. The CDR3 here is CARYRDLNTEAFF. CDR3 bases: TGTGCCCGCTACCGGGACCTGAACACTGAAGCTTTCTTT.

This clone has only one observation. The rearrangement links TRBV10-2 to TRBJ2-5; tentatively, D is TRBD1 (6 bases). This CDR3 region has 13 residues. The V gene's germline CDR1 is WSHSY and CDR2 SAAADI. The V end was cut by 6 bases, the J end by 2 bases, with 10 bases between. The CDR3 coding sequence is TGCGCCAGCAGAGGACAGAATCAAGAGACCCAGTACTTC. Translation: CASRGQNQETQYF.

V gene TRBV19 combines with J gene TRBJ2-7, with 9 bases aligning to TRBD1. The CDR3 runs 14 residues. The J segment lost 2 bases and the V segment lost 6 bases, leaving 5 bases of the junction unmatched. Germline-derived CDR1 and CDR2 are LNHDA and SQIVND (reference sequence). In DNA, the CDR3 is TGTGCCAGTAGGAAGGGACAGGGAGCCTACGAGCAGTACTTC. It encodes CASRKGQGAYEQYF.

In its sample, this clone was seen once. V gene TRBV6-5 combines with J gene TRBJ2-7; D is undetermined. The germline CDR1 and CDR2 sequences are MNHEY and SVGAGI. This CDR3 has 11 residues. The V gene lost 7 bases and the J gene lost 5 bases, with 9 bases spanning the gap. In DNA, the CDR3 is TGTGCCAGCAACGCTGGGGACGAGCAGTACTTC. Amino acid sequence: CASNAGDEQYF.

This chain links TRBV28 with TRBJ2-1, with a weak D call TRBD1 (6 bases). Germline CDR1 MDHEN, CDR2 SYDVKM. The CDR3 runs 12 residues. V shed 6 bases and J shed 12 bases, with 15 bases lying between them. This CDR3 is CASSLQGSGQFF. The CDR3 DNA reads TGTGCCAGCAGCCTACAGGGTTCGGGGCAGTTCTTC. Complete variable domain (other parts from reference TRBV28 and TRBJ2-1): DVKVTQSSRYLVKRTGEKVFLECVQDMDHENMFWYRQDPGLGLRLIYFSYDVKMKEKGDIPEGYSVSREKKERFSLILESASTNQTSMYLCASSLQGSGQFFGPGTRLTVL.

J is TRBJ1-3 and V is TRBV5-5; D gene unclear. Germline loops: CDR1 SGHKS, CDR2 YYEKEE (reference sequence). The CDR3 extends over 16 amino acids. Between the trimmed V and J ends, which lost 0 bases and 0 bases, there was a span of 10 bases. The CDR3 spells CASSLVFGDSGNTIYF. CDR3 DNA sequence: TGTGCCAGCAGCTTGGTCTTCGGGGACTCTGGAAACACCATATATTTT.

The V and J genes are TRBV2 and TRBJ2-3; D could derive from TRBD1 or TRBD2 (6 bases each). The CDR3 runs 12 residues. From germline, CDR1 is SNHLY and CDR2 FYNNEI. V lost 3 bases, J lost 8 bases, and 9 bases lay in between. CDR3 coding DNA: TGTGCCAGCAGTGACAGGGGAGGTACGCAGTATTTT. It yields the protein CASSDRGGTQYF.

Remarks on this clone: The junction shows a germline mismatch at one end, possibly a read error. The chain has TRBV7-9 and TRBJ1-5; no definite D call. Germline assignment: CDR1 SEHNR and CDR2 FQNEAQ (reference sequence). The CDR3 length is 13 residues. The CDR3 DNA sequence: TGTGCCAGCAGCTTAGGGGGAAATCGGCCCCAGCATTTT. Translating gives CASSLGGNRPQHF.

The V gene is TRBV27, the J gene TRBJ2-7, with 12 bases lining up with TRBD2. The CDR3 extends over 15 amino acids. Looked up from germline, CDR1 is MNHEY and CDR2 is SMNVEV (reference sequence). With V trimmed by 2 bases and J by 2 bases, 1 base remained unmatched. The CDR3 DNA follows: TGTGCCAGCAGTTTAGGACTAGCGGGGACCTACGAGCAGTACTTC. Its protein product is CASSLGLAGTYEQYF.

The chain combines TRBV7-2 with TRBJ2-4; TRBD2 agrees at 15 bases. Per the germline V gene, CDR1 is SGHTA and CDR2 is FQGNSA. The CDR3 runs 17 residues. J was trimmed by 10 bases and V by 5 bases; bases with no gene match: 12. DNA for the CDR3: TGTGCCAGCAGCCGTGGACTAGCGGGAGGGCCGGGGTCTATTCAGTACTTC. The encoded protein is CASSRGLAGGPGSIQYF.

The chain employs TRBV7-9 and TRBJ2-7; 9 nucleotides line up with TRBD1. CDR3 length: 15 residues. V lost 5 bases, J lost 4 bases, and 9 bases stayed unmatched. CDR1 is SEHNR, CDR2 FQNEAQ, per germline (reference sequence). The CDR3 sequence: CASSTPGTGRYEQYF. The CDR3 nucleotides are TGTGCCAGCAGCACCCCCGGGACAGGGAGGTACGAGCAGTACTTC. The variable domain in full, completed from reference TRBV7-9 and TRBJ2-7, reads DTGVSQNPRHKITKRGQNVTFRCDPISEHNRLYWYRQTLGQGPEFLTYFQNEAQLEKSRLLSDRFSAERPKGSFSTLEIQRTEQGDSAMYLCASSTPGTGRYEQYFGPGTRLTVT.

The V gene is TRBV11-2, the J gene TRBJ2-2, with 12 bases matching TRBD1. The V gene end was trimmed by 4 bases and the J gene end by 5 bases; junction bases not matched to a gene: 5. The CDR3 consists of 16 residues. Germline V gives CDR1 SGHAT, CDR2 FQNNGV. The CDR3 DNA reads TGTGCCAGCAGCTGGGGACAGGGGGCGGCGACCGGGGAGCTGTTTTTT. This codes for CASSWGQGAATGELFF.

CDR3 residues: CASSLRPGRDEKLFF. Here the CDR3 DNA reads TGCGCCAGCAGCCTTCGTCCGGGGAGGGATGAAAAACTGTTTTTT. The rearrangement uses TRBV4-3 and TRBJ1-4; D gene uncertain. V was pared by 4 bases and J by 6 bases, with 15 bases between. CDR1 LGHNA and CDR2 YSLEER come from the germline V gene. CDR3 size: 15 residues.

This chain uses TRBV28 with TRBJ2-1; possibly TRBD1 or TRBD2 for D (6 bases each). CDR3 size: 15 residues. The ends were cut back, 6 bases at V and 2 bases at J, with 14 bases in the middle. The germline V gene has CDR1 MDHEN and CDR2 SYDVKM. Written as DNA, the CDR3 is TGTGCCAGCAGCTCAGCGGAGGGGGCCTACAATGAGCAGTTCTTC. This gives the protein CASSSAEGAYNEQFF.

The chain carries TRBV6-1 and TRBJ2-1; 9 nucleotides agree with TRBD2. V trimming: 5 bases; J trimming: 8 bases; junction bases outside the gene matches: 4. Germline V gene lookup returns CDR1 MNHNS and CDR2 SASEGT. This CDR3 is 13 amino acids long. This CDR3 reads CASSSQREDEQFF. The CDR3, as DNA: TGTGCCAGCAGTTCCCAGCGGGAGGATGAGCAGTTCTTC.

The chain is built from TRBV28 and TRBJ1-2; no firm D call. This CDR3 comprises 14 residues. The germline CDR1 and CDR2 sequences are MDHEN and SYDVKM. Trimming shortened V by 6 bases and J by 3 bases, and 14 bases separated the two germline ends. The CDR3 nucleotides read TGTGCCAGCAGATCCCAAGGGAGTTACTATGGCTACACCTTC. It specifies CASRSQGSYYGYTF.

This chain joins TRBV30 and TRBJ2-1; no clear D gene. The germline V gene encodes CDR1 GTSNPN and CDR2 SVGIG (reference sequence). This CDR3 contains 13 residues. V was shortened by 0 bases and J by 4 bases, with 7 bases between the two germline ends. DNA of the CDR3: TGTGCCTGGAGTGTCGCCGGTTACAATGAGCAGTTCTTC. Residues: CAWSVAGYNEQFF.